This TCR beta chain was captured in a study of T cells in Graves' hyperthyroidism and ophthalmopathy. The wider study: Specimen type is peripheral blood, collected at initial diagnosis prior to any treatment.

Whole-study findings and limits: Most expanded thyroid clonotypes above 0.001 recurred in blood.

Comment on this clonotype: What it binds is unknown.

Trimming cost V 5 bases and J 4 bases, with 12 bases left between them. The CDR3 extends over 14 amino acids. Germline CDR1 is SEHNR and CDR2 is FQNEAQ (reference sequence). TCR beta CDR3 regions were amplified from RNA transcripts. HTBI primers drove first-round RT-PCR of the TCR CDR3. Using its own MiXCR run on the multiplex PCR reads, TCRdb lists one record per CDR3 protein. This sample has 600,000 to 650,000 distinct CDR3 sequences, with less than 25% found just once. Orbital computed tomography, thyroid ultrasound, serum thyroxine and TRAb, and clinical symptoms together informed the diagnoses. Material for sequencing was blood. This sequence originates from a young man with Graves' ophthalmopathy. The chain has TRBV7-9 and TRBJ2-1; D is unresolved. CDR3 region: CASSRPVGYNEQFF. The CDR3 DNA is TGTGCCAGCAGCCGGCCCGTTGGTTACAATGAGCAGTTCTTC.